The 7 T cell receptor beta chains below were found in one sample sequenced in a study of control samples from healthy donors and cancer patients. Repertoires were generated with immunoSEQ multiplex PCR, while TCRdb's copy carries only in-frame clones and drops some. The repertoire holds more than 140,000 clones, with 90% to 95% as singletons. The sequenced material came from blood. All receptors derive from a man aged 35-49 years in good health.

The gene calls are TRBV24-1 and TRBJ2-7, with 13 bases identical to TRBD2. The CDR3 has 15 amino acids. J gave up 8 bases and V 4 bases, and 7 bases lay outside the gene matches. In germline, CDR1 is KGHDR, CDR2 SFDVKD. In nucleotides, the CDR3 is TGTGCCACCAGTGAACCGGGACTAGCGGGGAGTAAGCAGTACTTC. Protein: CATSEPGLAGSKQYF.

The CDR3 DNA reads TGTGCCAGCAGTTCTTCCTCGGGGGCTGGCTACGAGCAGTACTTC. Translation gives CASSSSSGAGYEQYF. The chain joins TRBV6-5 to TRBJ2-7; D tentatively fits TRBD1 or TRBD2 (6 bases each). V was trimmed by 4 bases and J by 3 bases, leaving 16 bases between them. Germline CDR1 and CDR2: MNHEY and SVGAGI. CDR3 length equals 15 residues.

The CDR3 sequence: CASSLSGQGGQPQHF. CDR3 in DNA: TGTGCCAGCAGTTTATCCGGACAGGGAGGTCAGCCCCAGCATTTT. The chain couples TRBV27 to TRBJ1-5, with 8 nucleotides matching TRBD1. The V segment lost 0 bases and the J segment 6 bases; nucleotides outside the gene matches: 4. This CDR3 comprises 15 residues. Germline CDR1 MNHEY, CDR2 SMNVEV (reference sequence).

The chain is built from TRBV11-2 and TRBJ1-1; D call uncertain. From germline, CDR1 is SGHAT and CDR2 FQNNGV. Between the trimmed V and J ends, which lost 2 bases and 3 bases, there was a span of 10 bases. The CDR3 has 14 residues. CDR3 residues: CASSLRSWDTEAFF. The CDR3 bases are TGTGCCAGCAGCTTAAGGTCCTGGGACACTGAAGCTTTCTTT.

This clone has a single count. The CDR3 nucleotides read TGTGCCACCAGTGATGTGCTAGCGGGAGGGGGAGATACGCAGTATTTT. This codes for CATSDVLAGGGDTQYF. This chain joins TRBV24-1 and TRBJ2-3; 12 bases are shared with TRBD2. The germline V gene has CDR1 KGHDR and CDR2 SFDVKD. This CDR3 has 16 residues. After removal of 3 bases from V and 5 bases from J, the junction contained 5 bases not matched to a gene.

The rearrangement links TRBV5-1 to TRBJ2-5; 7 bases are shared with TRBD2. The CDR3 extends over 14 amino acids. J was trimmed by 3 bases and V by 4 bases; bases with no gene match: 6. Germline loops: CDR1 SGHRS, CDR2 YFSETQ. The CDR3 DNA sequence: TGCGCCAGCAGCATTCTAGCGGACGAAGAGACCCAGTACTTC. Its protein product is CASSILADEETQYF.

The CDR3 loop reads CASRTSEKTQYF. The CDR3 nucleotides read TGTGCCAGCCGGACATCGGAGAAGACCCAGTACTTC. The genes are TRBV28 and TRBJ2-5, with D tentatively TRBD1 (5 bases). The V end lost 8 bases, the J end lost 6 bases, and 13 bases lay between the germline ends. Germline V lookup: CDR1 MDHEN, CDR2 SYDVKM. This CDR3 has 12 residues.